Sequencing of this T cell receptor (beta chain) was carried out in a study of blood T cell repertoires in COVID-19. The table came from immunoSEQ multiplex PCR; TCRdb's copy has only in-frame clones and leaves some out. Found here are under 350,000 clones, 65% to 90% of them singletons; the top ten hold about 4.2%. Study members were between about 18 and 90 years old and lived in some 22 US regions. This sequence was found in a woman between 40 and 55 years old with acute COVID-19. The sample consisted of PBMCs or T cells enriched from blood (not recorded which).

Here the CDR3 reads CASSWRGTDNTDTQYF. The CDR3 DNA follows: TGCGCCAGCAGCTGGAGAGGGACAGACAACACAGATACGCAGTATTTT. The chain employs TRBV5-1 and TRBJ2-3; 7 nucleotides agree with TRBD1. V was pared by 3 bases and J by 2 bases, with 9 bases of the junction left unmatched. The CDR3 loop spans 16 amino acids. Germline CDR1 SGHRS, CDR2 YFSETQ. Full variable domain (outside the CDR3, taken from reference TRBV5-1 and TRBJ2-3): KAGVTQTPRYLIKTRGQQVTLSCSPISGHRSVSWYQQTPGQGLQFLFEYFSETQRNKGNFPGRFSGRQFSNSRSEMNVSTLELGDSALYLCASSWRGTDNTDTQYFGPGTRLTVL.